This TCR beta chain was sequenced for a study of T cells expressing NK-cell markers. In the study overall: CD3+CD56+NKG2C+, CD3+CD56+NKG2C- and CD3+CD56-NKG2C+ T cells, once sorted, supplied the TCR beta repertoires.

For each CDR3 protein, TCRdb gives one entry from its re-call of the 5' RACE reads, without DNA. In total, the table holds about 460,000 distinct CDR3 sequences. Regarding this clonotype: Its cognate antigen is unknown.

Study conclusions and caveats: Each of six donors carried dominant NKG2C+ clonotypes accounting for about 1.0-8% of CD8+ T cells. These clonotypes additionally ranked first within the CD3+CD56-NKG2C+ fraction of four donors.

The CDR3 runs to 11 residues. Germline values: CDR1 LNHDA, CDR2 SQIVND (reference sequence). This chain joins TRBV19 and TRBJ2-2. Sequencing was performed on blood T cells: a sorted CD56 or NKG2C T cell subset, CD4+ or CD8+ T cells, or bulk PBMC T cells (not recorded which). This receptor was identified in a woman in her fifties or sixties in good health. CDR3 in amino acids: CATQNTGELFF.